This passage covers 29 T cell receptor beta chains from one sample sequenced in a study of blood T cell repertoires in COVID-19. Data came from immunoSEQ multiplex PCR; TCRdb stores just in-frame clones and leaves some out. The table records some 200,000 clones, 75% to 90% of them present only once. The sequenced material came from PBMCs or T cells enriched from blood (not recorded which). All receptors come from a woman younger than 30 in a cohort exposed to, infected with or recovered from COVID-19 (not recorded which).

V and J are TRBV5-6 and TRBJ1-4; TRBD1 is a possible D gene (6 bases). Between the trimmed V and J ends, which lost 2 bases and 3 bases, there was a span of 17 bases. From germline, CDR1 is SGHDT and CDR2 YYEEEE. CDR3 length equals 17 residues. The CDR3 coding sequence is TGTGCCAGCAGCTTAGTAGGGGGTAGTAAGTCTAATGAAAAACTGTTTTTT. This encodes CASSLVGGSKSNEKLFF.

This chain joins TRBV28 and TRBJ1-2; tentatively, D is TRBD1 (5 bases). Trimming shortened V by 1 base and J by 4 bases, and 10 bases separated the two germline ends. Germline V gene lookup returns CDR1 MDHEN and CDR2 SYDVKM. CDR3 length: 14 residues. CDR3 amino acids: CASSLFGGGYGYTF. The CDR3 nucleotides read TGTGCCAGCAGTTTATTCGGGGGGGGCTATGGCTACACCTTC.

V is TRBV7-9 and J is TRBJ1-6; D is undetermined. V lost 1 base and J 7 bases, leaving 20 bases between the germline ends. Germline CDR1 reads SEHNR; CDR2 reads FQNEAQ (reference sequence). The CDR3 is made up of 18 amino acids. CDR3 coding DNA: TGTGCCAGCAGCTTAGAGGGCGGTGGACTCCTGGAAAATTCACCCCTCCACTTT. Its translation is CASSLEGGGLLENSPLHF.

The chain couples TRBV2 to TRBJ1-6, with D maybe TRBD1 (6 bases). Between the trimmed V and J ends, which lost 7 bases and 7 bases, there was a span of 20 bases. The CDR3 runs 16 residues. CDR1 and CDR2 (germline): SNHLY, FYNNEI. CDR3 nucleotide sequence: TGTGCCAGCACGCCCCCCGGGGGGGCCCTCAATTCACCCCTCCACTTT. Translated: CASTPPGGALNSPLHF. Drawing the rest from reference TRBV2 and TRBJ1-6, the complete variable domain is EPEVTQTPSHQVTQMGQEVILRCVPISNHLYFYWYRQILGQKVEFLVSFYNNEISEKSEIFDDQFSVERPDGSNFTLKIRSTKLEDSAMYFCASTPPGGALNSPLHFGNGTRLTVT.

By sample share, this clone is medium-sized. This chain joins TRBV6-5 and TRBJ2-7, with 8 bases fitting TRBD2. Germline V CDR1 and CDR2: MNHEY, SVGAGI. V was clipped by 5 bases and J by 2 bases; unmatched bases: 5. This CDR3 is 14 amino acids long. The CDR3 spells CASSLGGGPYEQYF. CDR3 in DNA: TGTGCCAGCAGTCTCGGGGGGGGTCCCTACGAGCAGTACTTC.

This clone appeared once. V usage is TRBV28 and J usage is TRBJ1-1; unclear D gene. The CDR3 runs 16 residues. The V gene's germline CDR1 is MDHEN and CDR2 SYDVKM. V was pared by 2 bases and J by 1 base, with 14 bases between. CDR3 DNA sequence: TGTGCCAGCAGTTTAACCCCGGGGAGCGGGAACACTGAAGCTTTCTTT. Translated: CASSLTPGSGNTEAFF.

The chain recombines TRBV29-1 with TRBJ1-1; D is possibly TRBD1 (6 bases). The CDR3 is made up of 16 amino acids. The germline V and J ends were trimmed by 0 bases and 1 base, with 15 bases remaining between them. Germline loops: CDR1 SQVTM, CDR2 ANQGSEA. The CDR3 protein is CSVEDQGRVGNTEAFF. The DNA of the CDR3 is TGCAGCGTTGAAGATCAGGGGCGGGTCGGGAACACTGAAGCTTTCTTT.

CDR3 loop: CSARDIGEQFF. The DNA of the CDR3 is TGCAGTGCTAGAGATATCGGTGAGCAGTTCTTC. The rearrangement joins TRBV20-1 to TRBJ2-1, with D uncertain. This CDR3 contains 11 residues. Germline V gene lookup returns CDR1 DFQATT and CDR2 SNEGSKA (reference sequence). Trimming cost V 0 bases and J 9 bases, with 6 bases left between them.

This chain connects TRBV24-1 to TRBJ2-3; 8 bases map to TRBD2. The J segment lost 0 bases and the V segment lost 4 bases, leaving 8 bases of the junction unmatched. The V gene's germline CDR1 is KGHDR and CDR2 SFDVKD. This CDR3 is 17 amino acids long. CDR3 bases: TGTGCCACCAGTGACCGCCCTGGCGGGAGGAGCACAGATACGCAGTATTTT. Translation gives CATSDRPGGRSTDTQYF.

The chain uses TRBV6-2 or TRBV6-3 and TRBJ1-2, with 7 bases fitting TRBD1. The CDR3 is 14 amino acids. Germline CDR1 is MNHEY and CDR2 is SVGEGT. V was pared by 2 bases and J by 8 bases, with 8 bases of the junction left unmatched. The CDR3, as DNA: TGTGCCAGCAGTTACCTCCGACAGGGTGGCGGCTACACCTTC. Its translation: CASSYLRQGGGYTF.

The chain couples TRBV3-1 (or the pseudogene TRBV3-2) to TRBJ2-3; perhaps TRBD2 as D (5 bases). V lost 1 base to trimming and J lost 0 bases, with 8 bases between them. CDR1 LGHDT and CDR2 YNNKEL come from the germline V gene (reference sequence). This CDR3 has 15 amino acids. The CDR3 coding sequence is TGTGCCAGCAGCCAAGGAGGGCGTAGCACAGATACGCAGTATTTT. Translation gives CASSQGGRSTDTQYF.

This clone has just one count. The V call is TRBV7-2, the J call TRBJ1-2; TRBD1 might be the D (5 bases). This CDR3 has 13 residues. Germline CDR1 reads SGHTA; CDR2 reads FQGNSA. Between the trimmed V and J ends, which lost 5 bases and 10 bases, there was a span of 17 bases. This CDR3 is CASSPGAGAFYTF. The CDR3 nucleotides are TGTGCCAGCAGCCCCGGGGCGGGAGCGTTCTACACCTTC. Full variable domain (remainder filled in from reference TRBV7-2 and TRBJ1-2): GAGVSQSPSNKVTEKGKDVELRCDPISGHTALYWYRQSLGQGLEFLIYFQGNSAPDKSGLPSDRFSAERTGGSVSTLTIQRTQQEDSAVYLCASSPGAGAFYTFGSGTRLTVV.

The chain has TRBV30 and TRBJ2-2; D gene unclear. Germline V gene sequence: CDR1 GTSNPN, CDR2 SVGIG (reference sequence). The CDR3 length is 15 residues. The V end lost 0 bases, the J end lost 4 bases, and 12 bases lay between the germline ends. The CDR3 spells CAWSVLPRPTGELFF. CDR3 coding DNA: TGTGCCTGGAGTGTACTACCGAGGCCCACCGGGGAGCTGTTTTTT. Complete variable domain (other parts from reference TRBV30 and TRBJ2-2): SQTIHQWPATLVQPVGSPLSLECTVEGTSNPNLYWYRQAAGRGLQLLFYSVGIGQISSEVPQNLSASRPQDRQFILSSKKLLLSDSGFYLCAWSVLPRPTGELFFGEGSRLTVL.

This chain connects TRBV2 to TRBJ1-5; D possibly corresponds to TRBD1 (6 bases). Germline V lookup: CDR1 SNHLY, CDR2 FYNNEI. CDR3 length: 14 amino acids. The V gene lost 4 bases and the J gene lost 6 bases, with 13 bases spanning the gap. CDR3 in amino acids: CASSGGQGRQPQHF. The CDR3 region has the DNA TGTGCCAGCAGTGGGGGGCAGGGGCGTCAGCCCCAGCATTTT.

This clone was picked up one time. The V and J genes are TRBV19 and TRBJ1-5, with D tentatively TRBD1 (5 bases). The CDR3 spans 13 residues. Germline V gene lookup returns CDR1 LNHDA and CDR2 SQIVND (reference sequence). V lost 8 bases and J 6 bases, leaving 14 bases between the germline ends. CDR3 region: CASRASQVQPQHF. The CDR3 DNA is TGTGCCAGTCGGGCGTCACAGGTTCAGCCCCAGCATTTT. Full variable domain (rest looked up from reference TRBV19 and TRBJ1-5): DGGITQSPKYLFRKEGQNVTLSCEQNLNHDAMYWYRQDPGQGLRLIYYSQIVNDFQKGDIAEGYSVSREKKESFPLTVTSAQKNPTAFYLCASRASQVQPQHFGDGTRLSIL.

The V and J genes are TRBV12-3 or TRBV12-4 and TRBJ2-5; D unclear. V lost 10 bases and J lost 9, with 15 bases in between. This CDR3 is 11 amino acids long. CDR3 DNA sequence: TGTGCCACCTCTCACGGCGAGGCCCAGTACTTC. The encoded protein is CATSHGEAQYF.

The chain couples TRBV6-1 to TRBJ2-1; 10 positions agree with TRBD2. The trim removed 3 bases at V and 4 bases at J, leaving 15 bases unmatched. Germline V lookup: CDR1 MNHNS, CDR2 SASEGT. The CDR3 has 19 residues. The chain's CDR3 is CASSEIKRGTSGAYNEQFF. CDR3 nucleotides: TGTGCCAGCAGTGAGATTAAAAGGGGAACTAGCGGGGCATACAATGAGCAGTTCTTC.

This clone has only one observation. The chain employs TRBV19 and TRBJ2-1, with 14 bases lining up with TRBD2. The germline V gene has CDR1 LNHDA and CDR2 SQIVND (reference sequence). V shed 5 bases and J 7 bases; nucleotides not matched to a gene: 7. This CDR3 has 16 residues. CDR3 region: CASSPRGTSGGNEQFF. CDR3 nucleotide sequence: TGTGCCAGTAGTCCACGAGGGACTAGCGGGGGAAATGAGCAGTTCTTC.

The chain is built from TRBV25-1 and TRBJ2-4, with D possibly matching TRBD2 (5 bases). Germline CDR1 is MGHDK and CDR2 is SYGVNS. Trimming stripped 2 bases from V and 0 bases from J, with 14 bases between. This CDR3 has 17 residues. CDR3 coding DNA: TGTGCCAGCAGTGAACCCTCTCGGGATCTAGCCAAAAACATTCAGTACTTC. Translation: CASSEPSRDLAKNIQYF.

The rearrangement links TRBV19 to TRBJ2-3, with 8 bases matching TRBD2. Losses at the gene ends were 3 bases for V and 2 bases for J; bases not matched to a gene: 7. This CDR3 spans 16 amino acids. The germline V gene has CDR1 LNHDA and CDR2 SQIVND (reference sequence). CDR3 sequence reads: CASSIVIAGPTDTQYF. In nucleotides, the CDR3 is TGTGCCAGTAGTATTGTAATAGCGGGGCCCACAGATACGCAGTATTTT.

The rearrangement links TRBV4-1 to TRBJ1-2; 7 bases are a match to TRBD1. J gave up 13 bases and V 2 bases, and 10 bases lay outside the gene matches. The CDR3 spans 13 residues. Germline V lookup: CDR1 MGHRA, CDR2 YSYEKL. The CDR3 spells CASSQFPDRVGTF. The CDR3 bases are TGCGCCAGCAGCCAATTTCCTGACAGGGTGGGCACCTTC.

The chain is built from TRBV6-5 and TRBJ1-4, with 9 bases lining up with TRBD1. With 5 bases clipped from V and 12 bases from J, the junction kept 13 bases outside the gene matches. The CDR3 runs to 15 residues. Germline V lookup: CDR1 MNHEY, CDR2 SVGAGI. CDR3 amino acids: CASSRRTGESGELFF. In DNA form, the CDR3 reads TGTGCCAGCAGTCGCCGGACAGGGGAGAGTGGTGAACTGTTTTTT.

The gene calls are TRBV9 and TRBJ1-3, with 7 bases identical to TRBD1. The CDR3 length is 15 residues. The V gene end was trimmed by 0 bases and the J gene end by 3 bases; junction bases not matched to a gene: 3. The germline V gene encodes CDR1 SGDLS and CDR2 YYNGEE. CDR3 nucleotide sequence: TGTGCCAGCAGCGTAGAAACAGGGGTTGGAAACACCATATATTTT. It translates to CASSVETGVGNTIYF.

This rearrangement joins TRBV9 to TRBJ2-1; 7 bases align to TRBD2. V gave up 1 base and J gave up 9 bases; unmatched junction bases: 10. CDR3 size: 15 residues. From germline, CDR1 is SGDLS and CDR2 YYNGEE. The CDR3 loop is CASSVLWEGGGEQFF. The CDR3 nucleotides are TGTGCCAGCAGCGTATTGTGGGAGGGCGGAGGTGAGCAGTTCTTC.

This clone was observed once. V usage is TRBV13 and J usage is TRBJ2-3, with a possible D match to TRBD1 (5 bases). Germline loops: CDR1 PRHDT, CDR2 FYEKMQ (reference sequence). This CDR3 has 14 amino acids. V gave up 2 bases and J gave up 5 bases, with 11 bases separating them. CDR3 protein: CASSLSGFRDTQYF. For the CDR3, the DNA is TGTGCCAGCAGCTTATCAGGGTTCAGAGATACGCAGTATTTT.

The V call is TRBV27, the J call TRBJ2-1; no clear D gene. Germline V gene data show CDR1 as MNHEY and CDR2 as SMNVEV (reference sequence). V dropped 5 bases and J dropped 4 bases, with 15 bases sitting between them. CDR3 size: 15 residues. The CDR3 DNA reads as TGTGCCAGCAGTCAATACAGTAGACCGTACAATGAGCAGTTCTTC. Amino acid sequence: CASSQYSRPYNEQFF.

This rearrangement joins TRBV7-9 to TRBJ2-2; 9 bases line up with TRBD1. Germline V gene lookup returns CDR1 SEHNR and CDR2 FQNEAQ (reference sequence). Trimming took 5 bases from V and 3 from J; bases not matched to a gene: 4. This CDR3 has 15 amino acids. The CDR3 reads CASSPWTGDTGELFF. The CDR3 DNA reads as TGTGCCAGCAGCCCCTGGACAGGGGACACCGGGGAGCTGTTTTTT.

This clone was observed a handful of times. This chain links TRBV5-1 with TRBJ1-1, with D perhaps TRBD1 (5 bases). In germline, CDR1 is SGHRS, CDR2 YFSETQ. The CDR3 length is 18 residues. The ends were cut back, 3 bases at V and 1 base at J, with 22 bases in the middle. This CDR3 is CASSSAPGLTQRNTEAFF. CDR3 DNA sequence: TGCGCCAGCAGCTCAGCCCCGGGACTCACCCAAAGGAACACTGAAGCTTTCTTT.

The J gene is TRBJ1-1, the V gene TRBV20-1, with a tentative D call TRBD1 (5 bases). Trimming took off 3 bases at V and 1 base at J, with 12 bases between the two ends. The CDR3 runs 14 residues. CDR1 and CDR2 from the germline V gene are DFQATT and SNEGSKA (reference sequence). The CDR3 protein is CSASRDGRNTEAFF. CDR3 sequence (DNA): TGCAGTGCTAGTCGGGACGGGAGGAACACTGAAGCTTTCTTT.